This T cell receptor beta chain was observed in a study of CD8 T cells in ankylosing spondylitis. Study observations and caveats: Some motif variants had been reported before (in reactive arthritis synovial fluid and blood).

TCRdb re-called the 5' RACE reads with MiXCR, one entry per CDR3 protein. In the table there are under 150,000 distinct CDR3 sequences, around 10% of which are singletons. This clonotype has just a few counts. The antigen is not known. This CDR3 contains 13 residues. V was shortened by 5 bases and J by 5 bases, with 13 bases between the two germline ends. Per the germline V gene, CDR1 is SGHRS and CDR2 is YFSETQ. The sample taken for sequencing was blood, either unsorted or a sorted T cell fraction (not recorded which). The receptor was isolated from a female donor with ankylosing spondylitis or in good health (not recorded which). The J gene is TRBJ1-1, the V gene TRBV5-1; D may be TRBD1 (5 bases). CDR3 in DNA: TGCGCCAGCAGTCGGGGCGAGTGGACTGAAGCTTTCTTT. Its translation: CASSRGEWTEAFF.